Below, 25 T cell receptor beta chains from the same sample are listed, as sequenced in a study of regulatory T cells in long-lasting Graves disease. Time point: newly diagnosed GD, antithyroid drugs for less than 3 months. Making the TCR library involved RNA that had been extracted from PBMCs. Construction of the TCR beta libraries employed iRepertoire HTBI primers in conjunction with Arm-PCR of CDR3 regions. TCRdb re-analysed the multiplex PCR reads in MiXCR, keeping a single row per CDR3 protein. The data contain 400,000 to 550,000 distinct CDR3 sequences, about a sixth of them singletons. These data also formed part of another study, on T cells in Graves' hyperthyroidism and ophthalmopathy.

The material was peripheral blood mononuclear cells (PBMCs), obtained at new diagnosis, from a patient treated with antithyroid drugs. These receptors originate from a woman aged 25 to 39 with Graves disease.

This clonotype was counted at least ten times. The rearrangement links TRBV13 to TRBJ2-3; no clear D gene. Trimming shortened V by 5 bases and J by 2 bases, and 14 bases separated the two germline ends. The CDR3 spans 15 residues. In germline, CDR1 is PRHDT, CDR2 FYEKMQ (reference sequence). In nucleotides, the CDR3 is TGTGCCAGCAGCCCAGAGCTACCAACCACAGATACGCAGTATTTT. Its protein product is CASSPELPTTDTQYF.

This clonotype was seen ten or more times. The chain combines TRBV6-5 with TRBJ2-7, with a weak D call TRBD2 (6 bases). Germline CDR1 MNHEY, CDR2 SVGAGI. The CDR3 is made up of 15 amino acids. V was clipped by 0 bases and J by 2 bases, with 11 bases between them. The CDR3 nucleotides are TGTGCCAGCAGTTACTCGGAGGGAGTGACCTACGAGCAGTACTTC. Translation: CASSYSEGVTYEQYF.

This clonotype appeared many times. The rearrangement links TRBV29-1 to TRBJ1-2, with D unclear. CDR1 is SQVTM and CDR2 is ANQGSEA in the germline V gene. The CDR3 runs 12 residues. V lost 7 bases and J 3 bases, leaving 12 bases between the germline ends. In DNA form, the CDR3 reads TGCAGCGCCGACCAGTCGGACTATGGCTACACCTTC. Encoded protein: CSADQSDYGYTF.

This clonotype was observed many times. The chain couples TRBV4-1 to TRBJ1-2; no clear D gene. The germline gives CDR1 MGHRA, CDR2 YSYEKL. The CDR3 runs 15 residues. The V end was cut by 4 bases, the J end by 8 bases, with 20 bases between. The CDR3 loop reads CASSRPLSEHRGYTF. The CDR3 DNA sequence: TGCGCCAGCAGCCGCCCCTTGTCGGAACATCGAGGCTACACCTTC.

V usage is TRBV2 and J usage is TRBJ1-3, with a possible D match to TRBD1 (6 bases). V was shortened by 8 bases and J by 2 bases, with 13 bases between the two germline ends. The CDR3 length is 14 residues. Per the germline V gene, CDR1 is SNHLY and CDR2 is FYNNEI. CDR3 loop: CASYSGTTGNTIYF. CDR3 in DNA: TGTGCCAGCTATTCCGGGACAACTGGAAACACCATATATTTT.

Only a few counts were recorded for this clonotype. This chain links TRBV19 with TRBJ2-1; TRBD2 matches 9 bases. The CDR3 has 18 residues. Germline lookup yields CDR1 LNHDA and CDR2 SQIVND (reference sequence). J was trimmed by 6 bases and V by 3 bases; bases with no gene match: 15. The CDR3 reads CASSISHSGSRVINEQFF. The CDR3 DNA is TGTGCCAGTAGTATCTCTCATAGCGGGAGCAGGGTCATCAATGAGCAGTTCTTC.

At least ten counts were recorded for this clonotype. The V gene is TRBV12-3 or TRBV12-4, the J gene TRBJ1-1; 8 bases map to TRBD1. The CDR3 runs 14 residues. The V segment lost 5 bases and the J segment 0 bases; nucleotides outside the gene matches: 2. CDR3 in DNA: TGTGCCAGCAGTCGACAGGGGATGAACACTGAAGCTTTCTTT. Its protein is CASSRQGMNTEAFF.

This clonotype was found many times. V gene TRBV11-2 combines with J gene TRBJ1-6; 7 bases align to TRBD1. CDR3 size: 16 residues. After removal of 2 bases from V and 10 bases from J, the junction contained 11 bases not matched to a gene. Looked up from germline, CDR1 is SGHAT and CDR2 is FQNNGV. CDR3 protein: CASSLRTGVEVSPLHF. CDR3 nucleotides: TGTGCCAGCAGCTTACGAACAGGGGTTGAAGTATCACCCCTCCACTTT.

In its sample, this clonotype was seen many times. The chain uses TRBV28 and TRBJ1-2; D is ambiguous. With 1 base removed from V and 4 bases from J, the gap between germline ends came to 4 bases. CDR1 MDHEN and CDR2 SYDVKM come from the germline V gene. The CDR3 loop spans 12 amino acids. CDR3 loop: CASSLSFYGYTF. DNA for the CDR3: TGTGCCAGCAGTTTATCCTTCTATGGCTACACCTTC.

The table lists this clonotype with many counts. J is TRBJ2-7 and V is TRBV5-1; the match to TRBD1 covers 8 bases. The CDR3 is 14 residues long. Germline values: CDR1 SGHRS, CDR2 YFSETQ. V was pared by 4 bases and J by 2 bases, with 5 bases of the junction left unmatched. The CDR3 coding sequence is TGCGCCAGCAGCATCGGACAGGGTCCCTACGAGCAGTACTTC. It is translated as CASSIGQGPYEQYF.

On this clonotype: This likely stems from a read error, as it lies one base from a far larger clone. The chain employs TRBV6-4 and TRBJ2-3; D gene unclear. The CDR3 covers 13 residues. Trimming left V 8 bases short and J 4 bases short, with 13 bases between. Germline V gene lookup returns CDR1 MRHNA and CDR2 SNTAGT. The CDR3 coding sequence is TGTGCCAGCGGTCGCCGGGCGGCAGATACGCAGTATTTT. Translated, it gives CASGRRAADTQYF.

The chain links TRBV6-5 to TRBJ1-3; D gene uncertain. The germline V and J ends were trimmed by 2 bases and 1 base, with 6 bases remaining between them. CDR1 MNHEY and CDR2 SVGAGI come from the germline V gene. This CDR3 region has 14 residues. The CDR3 coding sequence is TGTGCCAGCAGTTACGAGTCGTCTGGAAACACCATATATTTT. Protein sequence: CASSYESSGNTIYF.

Comment on this clonotype: This sequence may be a read error, since a much larger clone differs from it by one base. The rearrangement uses TRBV4-3 and TRBJ2-1, with TRBD1 matching 8 bases. Germline V gene sequence: CDR1 LGHNA, CDR2 YSLEER. CDR3 length: 18 amino acids. Losses at the gene ends were 0 bases for V and 5 bases for J; bases not matched to a gene: 12. CDR3 in amino acids: CASSQDQVRTGFHNEQFF. The CDR3 DNA reads TGCGCCAGCAGCCAAGATCAGGTCAGGACAGGGTTCCACAATGAGCAGTTCTTC.

A word on this clonotype: A much larger clone differs from this one at a single base, so this may be a read error. This likely comes from a read error, as the CDR3 has no conserved phenylalanine or tryptophan at its end. The V gene is TRBV7-8, the J gene TRBJ2-7; TRBD1 matches at 10 bases. CDR1 SGHVS and CDR2 FQNEAQ come from the germline V gene. V trimming: 5 bases; J trimming: 5 bases; junction bases outside the gene matches: 9. The CDR3 extends over 15 amino acids. DNA for the CDR3: TGTGCCAGCAGCATCACCGGGACAGGGGACCACGAGCAGTACTGC. It encodes CASSITGTGDHEQYC.

This clonotype was recorded many times. The chain employs TRBV20-1 and TRBJ1-4; D is possibly TRBD1 (5 bases). CDR1 is DFQATT, CDR2 SNEGSKA, per germline (reference sequence). V was shortened by 0 bases and J by 6 bases, with 14 bases between the two germline ends. This CDR3 has 15 residues. CDR3 protein: CSARDLQGGDEKLFF. The CDR3, as DNA: TGCAGTGCTAGAGATTTGCAGGGAGGAGATGAAAAACTGTTTTTT.

This clonotype was seen more than once but under ten times. The genes are TRBV9 and TRBJ1-5; D call uncertain. The germline V and J ends were trimmed by 3 bases and 3 bases, with 31 bases remaining between them. This CDR3 comprises 21 residues. Germline CDR1 and CDR2: SGDLS and YYNGEE. The CDR3 DNA reads TGTGCCAGCAGCGCCGGGGAGGATGACTATCTCGTAATTAGGTTCAATCAGCCCCAGCATTTT. Protein product: CASSAGEDDYLVIRFNQPQHF.

This clonotype was seen ten or more times. The chain couples TRBV5-1 to TRBJ2-1, with TRBD2 matching over 9 bases. The CDR3 length is 17 residues. V dropped 4 bases and J dropped 4; count of bases not matched to a gene: 12. The germline V gene encodes CDR1 SGHRS and CDR2 YFSETQ. CDR3 sequence (DNA): TGCGCCAGCAGCCAGTCAATAGCGGGAGCTGGGTACAATGAGCAGTTCTTC. Translation: CASSQSIAGAGYNEQFF.

This clonotype was seen a few times. This chain uses TRBV20-1 with TRBJ1-1, with 8 positions matching TRBD1. The length of the CDR3 is 14 residues. The germline V gene encodes CDR1 DFQATT and CDR2 SNEGSKA (reference sequence). The V segment lost 1 base and the J segment 7 bases; nucleotides outside the gene matches: 8. The CDR3 bases are TGCAGTGCTAGAGGGGACAGGAGCGACCTTGAAGCTTTCTTT. Amino acid sequence: CSARGDRSDLEAFF.

The chain joins TRBV19 to TRBJ1-2, with a tentative D call TRBD1 (5 bases). The V gene's germline CDR1 is LNHDA and CDR2 SQIVND (reference sequence). The CDR3 has 15 residues. With 4 bases removed from V and 5 bases from J, the gap between germline ends came to 17 bases. CDR3 DNA sequence: TGTGCCAGTAGTAGGGAGGGGACCGTGGCTTATGGCTACACCTTC. Residues: CASSREGTVAYGYTF. Filled out from reference TRBV19 and TRBJ1-2, the complete variable domain reads DGGITQSPKYLFRKEGQNVTLSCEQNLNHDAMYWYRQDPGQGLRLIYYSQIVNDFQKGDIAEGYSVSREKKESFPLTVTSAQKNPTAFYLCASSREGTVAYGYTFGSGTRLTVV.

This clonotype was counted between two and nine times. This chain joins TRBV19 and TRBJ2-1; D is unclear. Germline CDR1 LNHDA, CDR2 SQIVND (reference sequence). Trimming stripped 8 bases from V and 0 bases from J, with 14 bases between. This CDR3 region has 15 residues. The CDR3 spells CASHSFRSSYNEQFF. CDR3 sequence (DNA): TGTGCCAGTCACTCCTTCAGGAGCTCCTACAATGAGCAGTTCTTC.

This chain joins TRBV19 and TRBJ2-3; TRBD2 aligns across 14 bases. With V trimmed by 5 bases and J by 5 bases, 9 bases remained unmatched. There are 17 residues in the CDR3. Germline V gene sequence: CDR1 LNHDA, CDR2 SQIVND (reference sequence). The CDR3 sequence: CASSAGTSGSVRDTQYF. The CDR3 nucleotides are TGTGCCAGTAGTGCCGGGACTAGCGGGAGTGTTCGAGATACGCAGTATTTT.

This clonotype has a handful of counts. V usage is TRBV27 and J usage is TRBJ2-7, with TRBD1 identical over 9 bases. Looked up from germline, CDR1 is MNHEY and CDR2 is SMNVEV (reference sequence). V was pared by 5 bases and J by 5 bases, with 7 bases of the junction left unmatched. CDR3 length: 14 residues. The CDR3 DNA reads as TGTGCCAGCAGTATCGGGACAGGGACAAACGAGCAGTACTTC. Its protein product is CASSIGTGTNEQYF.

The sample holds many counts of this clonotype. V gene TRBV7-6 combines with J gene TRBJ2-7; D could derive from TRBD1 or TRBD2 (5 bases each). The CDR3 loop spans 14 amino acids. Germline V gene data show CDR1 as SGHVS and CDR2 as FNYEAQ. Trimming pared 3 bases from V and 0 bases from J, leaving 9 bases between. In DNA, the CDR3 is TGTGCCAGCAGCTTGACAGCGGACTCCTACGAGCAGTACTTC. Its translation is CASSLTADSYEQYF.

This clonotype was seen more than once but under ten times. The chain couples TRBV28 to TRBJ1-4; 8 nucleotides line up with TRBD1. The germline V gene encodes CDR1 MDHEN and CDR2 SYDVKM. The CDR3 consists of 17 residues. V shed 5 bases and J 4 bases; nucleotides not matched to a gene: 12. CDR3: CASSPRGQARVNEKLFF. Written as DNA, the CDR3 is TGTGCCAGCAGTCCGAGGGGACAGGCTCGGGTTAATGAAAAACTGTTTTTT.

This clonotype was seen repeatedly, ten times or more. The genes are TRBV10-3 and TRBJ2-7; 7 bases map to TRBD2. Germline assignment: CDR1 ENHRY and CDR2 SYGVKD. The CDR3 is 13 amino acids. V was clipped by 6 bases and J by 0 bases; unmatched bases: 2. This CDR3 reads CAIRGGSSYEQYF. The CDR3 DNA reads TGTGCCATCAGGGGGGGGAGCTCCTACGAGCAGTACTTC.